This T cell receptor beta chain is drawn from a study of blood T cell repertoires in COVID-19. Study context: Spain, Italy and the United States supplied samples that represented acute and convalescent COVID-19. T cells, B-cell-depleted T cells, or PBMCs provided the cDNA or gDNA that served as material.

After removal of 6 bases from V and 0 bases from J, the junction contained 6 bases not matched to a gene. The CDR3 runs 15 residues. CDR1 is MNHEY, CDR2 SVGAGI, per germline. In the authors' workflow: Amplified reference gene primers provided the basis for estimating nucleated cell counts. Sequenced by immunoSEQ multiplex PCR; TCRdb stores in-frame clones only, minus some. The V and J calls and clone size come from that table; D and trimming were worked out from the DNA. The repertoire includes 35,000 to 40,000 clones, 88% of them detected once, and over 9.5% sits in the top ten. The specimen was peripheral blood. The sequence was obtained from a man between 60 and 75 years old with active COVID-19. This chain links TRBV6-5 with TRBJ2-7; TRBD2 matches at 9 bases. The CDR3 nucleotides are TGTGCCAGCAGAATAGCGGGAGCCGACTCCTACGAGCAGTACTTC. Its translation is CASRIAGADSYEQYF.